This T cell receptor (beta chain) was profiled in a study of control samples from healthy donors and cancer patients. Trimming took 6 bases from V and 0 from J, leaving 16 bases between them. There are 16 residues in the CDR3. CDR1 is MDHEN, CDR2 SYDVKM, per germline. Here immunoSEQ multiplex PCR was the method, and the copy in TCRdb shows in-frame clones only, minus some. The sample holds around 51,000 clones; about four fifths are singletons and the top ten take roughly a tenth. Sequencing was carried out using blood. The V and J genes are TRBV28 and TRBJ2-3; D is undetermined. The clonotype originates from a man between 65 and 85 years old in good health. The CDR3 sequence: CASSTGLVPSTDTQYF. For the CDR3, the DNA is TGTGCCAGCAGCACCGGTCTGGTACCTAGCACAGATACGCAGTATTTT. Combining the CDR3 with reference TRBV28 and TRBJ2-3 gives the whole variable domain DVKVTQSSRYLVKRTGEKVFLECVQDMDHENMFWYRQDPGLGLRLIYFSYDVKMKEKGDIPEGYSVSREKKERFSLILESASTNQTSMYLCASSTGLVPSTDTQYFGPGTRLTVL.